These 24 T cell receptor beta chains share one sample of origin, sequenced in a study of beta chain features in type 1 diabetes. Expressed TCRB transcripts got sequenced, as all isolated RNA was reverse transcribed. TCRdb's table, derived via immunoSEQ multiplex PCR, lists solely in-frame clones and lacks some. The sample shows over 15,000 clones, about 50% of them seen only once. Sequenced: stem cell memory CD4+ T cells from blood. All receptors derive from a man aged 18 to 30 in good health.

V usage is TRBV20-1 and J usage is TRBJ2-5, with a tentative D call TRBD2 (6 bases). The CDR3 consists of 11 residues. Germline-derived CDR1 and CDR2 are DFQATT and SNEGSKA (reference sequence). The germline V and J ends were trimmed by 3 bases and 11 bases, with 13 bases remaining between them. The CDR3 region is CSASGGDEQYF. As DNA, the CDR3 is TGCAGTGCTAGTGGAGGGGATGAGCAGTACTTC.

This clone was picked up one time. V gene TRBV30 combines with J gene TRBJ2-5, with 7 bases that match TRBD2. CDR3 length: 15 amino acids. CDR1 and CDR2 (germline): GTSNPN, SVGIG (reference sequence). The V segment lost 3 bases and the J segment 2 bases; nucleotides outside the gene matches: 9. DNA of the CDR3: TGTGCCTGGAGCTCCCCCTCAGCGGGGCAAGAGACCCAGTACTTC. It specifies CAWSSPSAGQETQYF.

This chain uses TRBV7-2 with TRBJ1-2; D is unclear. Germline-derived CDR1 and CDR2 are SGHTA and FQGNSA. The CDR3 consists of 13 residues. V was shortened by 3 bases and J by 6 bases, with 11 bases between the two germline ends. CDR3 sequence (DNA): TGTGCCAGCAGCTTGTTCGTGCCGGATGGCTACACCTTC. It yields the protein CASSLFVPDGYTF.

This clone turned up a few times. The chain has TRBV2 and TRBJ2-7; no clear D. Germline CDR1 and CDR2: SNHLY and FYNNEI. V was shortened by 4 bases and J by 7 bases, with 8 bases between the two germline ends. The CDR3 spans 11 residues. The CDR3 here is CASSVAREQYF. The DNA for the CDR3 is TGTGCCAGCAGTGTGGCGAGGGAGCAGTACTTC.

For the CDR3, the DNA is TGCGCCAGCAGCTTCAAGCTAGCGGGCAGTACCTACGAGCAGTACTTC. Translation: CASSFKLAGSTYEQYF. This sequence joins TRBV5-1 and TRBJ2-7; 8 bases agree with TRBD2. The V segment lost 2 bases and the J segment 2 bases; nucleotides outside the gene matches: 9. The V gene's germline CDR1 is SGHRS and CDR2 YFSETQ. CDR3 size: 16 residues.

This chain links TRBV5-1 with TRBJ1-1; TRBD1 matches at 8 bases. The length of the CDR3 is 14 residues. The ends lost 4 bases at V and 1 base at J; junction bases unmatched: 3. The V gene's germline CDR1 is SGHRS and CDR2 YFSETQ. The CDR3 nucleotides read TGCGCCAGCAGCCCCGGGACAGGGAACACTGAAGCTTTCTTT. Its protein product is CASSPGTGNTEAFF.

The chain is built from TRBV7-9 and TRBJ1-6; D is undetermined. The CDR3 sequence is 14 residues long. Germline assignment: CDR1 SEHNR and CDR2 FQNEAQ (reference sequence). V was pared by 1 base and J by 10 bases, with 11 bases between. CDR3 DNA: TGTGCCAGCAGCTTAGACGGGGTTTTCTCACCCCTCCACTTT. This codes for CASSLDGVFSPLHF.

The chain uses TRBV29-1 and TRBJ1-1, with D perhaps matching TRBD1 (5 bases). CDR3 length: 13 residues. Trimming cost V 7 bases and J 1 base, with 13 bases left between them. Germline V lookup: CDR1 SQVTM, CDR2 ANQGSEA. CDR3 bases: TGCAGCGCCCGGACACCCGGGAACACTGAAGCTTTCTTT. It specifies CSARTPGNTEAFF. The whole variable domain, filled in from reference TRBV29-1 and TRBJ1-1, reads SAVISQKPSRDICQRGTSLTIQCQVDSQVTMMFWYRQQPGQSLTLIATANQGSEATYESGFVIDKFPISRPNLTFSTLTVSNMSPEDSSIYLCSARTPGNTEAFFGQGTRLTVV.

This chain joins TRBV28 and TRBJ2-1; D not resolved. In germline, CDR1 is MDHEN, CDR2 SYDVKM. Trimming stripped 5 bases from V and 6 bases from J, with 8 bases between. The CDR3 loop spans 12 amino acids. The CDR3 here is CASSVTRNEQFF. The CDR3 DNA is TGTGCCAGCAGTGTAACTCGCAATGAGCAGTTCTTC.

The chain is built from TRBV29-1 and TRBJ2-7; 7 bases are shared with TRBD1. Looked up from germline, CDR1 is SQVTM and CDR2 is ANQGSEA. The CDR3 covers 13 residues. The V and J ends lost 6 bases and 3 bases, in that order; junction bases with no gene match: 8. CDR3 sequence reads: CSVTKDRDYEQYF. Here the CDR3 DNA reads TGCAGCGTAACAAAAGACAGGGACTACGAGCAGTACTTC.

The chain is built from TRBV6-1 and TRBJ2-5; 8 nucleotides match TRBD1. The CDR3 covers 13 residues. The germline V gene encodes CDR1 MNHNS and CDR2 SASEGT. Trimming cost V 6 bases and J 2 bases; bases outside gene matches: 2. The CDR3 DNA is TGTGCCAGCAGCAGGGGGCGGCAAGAGACCCAGTACTTC. Translating it yields CASSRGRQETQYF.

The V and J genes are TRBV2 and TRBJ1-4; 7 bases fit TRBD1. V shed 7 bases, J shed 3 bases, and the junction held 5 bases outside the gene matches. CDR1 and CDR2 from the germline V gene are SNHLY and FYNNEI. CDR3 size: 14 residues. The CDR3 sequence is CASTLGTANEKLFF. CDR3 nucleotides: TGTGCCAGCACCCTGGGGACAGCTAATGAAAAACTGTTTTTT.

The DNA for the CDR3 is TGTGCCAGCAGTGAGATTCGAGGGATAGGTCAGCCCCAGCATTTT. Amino acid sequence: CASSEIRGIGQPQHF. This chain links TRBV6-1 with TRBJ1-5; D remains unclear. Germline values: CDR1 MNHNS, CDR2 SASEGT. V lost 3 bases, J lost 6 bases, and 15 bases lay in between. This CDR3 has 15 residues.

This clone was seen a handful of times. The chain employs TRBV30 and TRBJ2-1; weak D call: TRBD1 (6 bases). CDR3 size: 14 residues. Trimming cost V 2 bases and J 2 bases, with 10 bases left between them. Germline V gene lookup returns CDR1 GTSNPN and CDR2 SVGIG (reference sequence). CDR3 coding DNA: TGTGCCTGGAGTTTTGGGGGCGCCTACAATGAGCAGTTCTTC. Protein product: CAWSFGGAYNEQFF.

There are a few counts of this clone. The V and J genes are TRBV6-5 and TRBJ2-7, with 12 nucleotides matching TRBD2. V lost 4 bases to trimming and J lost 2 bases; unmatched junction nucleotides: 6. Germline CDR1 reads MNHEY; CDR2 reads SVGAGI. The CDR3 sequence is 16 residues long. This CDR3 is CASSSFLAGGPYEQYF. As DNA, the CDR3 is TGTGCCAGCAGTTCTTTTCTAGCGGGGGGGCCCTACGAGCAGTACTTC.

In this sample, this clone turned up a few times. The J gene is TRBJ1-1, the V gene TRBV6-6; 7 positions match TRBD1. Per germline, CDR1 MNHNY and CDR2 SVGAGI (reference sequence). This CDR3 has 14 residues. V was pared by 2 bases and J by 1 base, with 1 base of the junction left unmatched. The CDR3 DNA reads TGTGCCAGCAGTTACGGGGACAGGAACACTGAAGCTTTCTTT. Residues: CASSYGDRNTEAFF.

The rearrangement uses TRBV28 and TRBJ2-7; no firm D call. There are 12 residues in the CDR3. With 5 bases removed from V and 7 bases from J, the gap between germline ends came to 12 bases. The germline V gene encodes CDR1 MDHEN and CDR2 SYDVKM. Written as DNA, the CDR3 is TGTGCCAGCAGTGCTTTTTTGAGAGAGCAGTACTTC. Residues: CASSAFLREQYF.

The chain has TRBV5-1 and TRBJ1-2; no clear D gene. This CDR3 has 12 amino acids. Germline-derived CDR1 and CDR2 are SGHRS and YFSETQ. V dropped 0 bases and J dropped 8 bases, with 8 bases sitting between them. DNA of the CDR3: TGCGCCAGCAGCTTGGATGGGCCCGGCTACACCTTC. Protein product: CASSLDGPGYTF.

The gene calls are TRBV29-1 and TRBJ2-7, with TRBD1 matching 8 bases. The CDR3 extends over 13 amino acids. CDR1 and CDR2 (germline): SQVTM, ANQGSEA. The V segment lost 4 bases and the J segment 7 bases; nucleotides outside the gene matches: 9. The CDR3 DNA reads as TGCAGCGTTGTCGGGCAGGGGGCGGGGGAGCAGTACTTC. It translates to CSVVGQGAGEQYF.

The rearrangement links TRBV4-3 to TRBJ1-2; D perhaps matches TRBD1 (6 bases). This CDR3 comprises 14 residues. V lost 4 bases to trimming and J lost 5 bases, with 14 bases between them. Germline CDR1 LGHNA, CDR2 YSLEER. The CDR3 loop reads CASSLDRNAYGYTF. Here the CDR3 DNA reads TGCGCCAGCAGCCTAGACAGGAATGCGTATGGCTACACCTTC.

The chain carries TRBV30 and TRBJ1-1, with 12 bases identical to TRBD1. The CDR3 is 16 residues long. Germline V gene lookup returns CDR1 GTSNPN and CDR2 SVGIG (reference sequence). With V trimmed by 3 bases and J by 3 bases, 8 bases remained unmatched. CDR3 protein: CAWRGGTGGLDTEAFF. For the CDR3, the DNA is TGTGCCTGGAGGGGCGGGACAGGGGGCCTGGACACTGAAGCTTTCTTT.

V is TRBV28 and J is TRBJ1-4; D ambiguous. Trimming took off 3 bases at V and 14 bases at J, with 13 bases between the two ends. The CDR3 sequence is 12 residues long. Germline CDR1 is MDHEN and CDR2 is SYDVKM. The CDR3 DNA reads as TGTGCCAGCAGTTTGTCAGTGTCAGTCCTGTTTTTT. Its translation: CASSLSVSVLFF.

The rearrangement links TRBV7-9 to TRBJ1-2; D is uncertain. Germline CDR1 is SEHNR and CDR2 is FQNEAQ (reference sequence). The V gene lost 4 bases and the J gene lost 4 bases, with 13 bases spanning the gap. There are 14 residues in the CDR3. The CDR3 bases are TGTGCCAGCAGCTCCCTCACAGTAATCTATGGCTACACCTTC. It encodes CASSSLTVIYGYTF.

The rearrangement uses TRBV9 and TRBJ2-2; TRBD1 agrees at 8 bases. Trimming removed 5 bases from V and 3 bases from J; junction bases left unmatched: 6. Germline values: CDR1 SGDLS, CDR2 YYNGEE. The CDR3 is 15 amino acids. As DNA, the CDR3 is TGTGCCAGCAGTAAAACAGGGGGTGACACCGGGGAGCTGTTTTTT. The encoded protein is CASSKTGGDTGELFF.